Shown below are 13 T cell receptor beta chains from a single sample sequenced in a study of regulatory T cells in long-lasting Graves disease (dated by TCRdb to the early 2020s). The library relied on multiplex PCR. The instrument was an Illumina HiSeq 4000. iRepertoire HTBI primers and Arm-PCR amplification of CDR3 regions were used to construct TCR beta libraries. TCRdb trimmed public reads at Q25 via fastp, called clones via MiXCR and kept in-frame beta chains. Under each unique CDR3 protein, matching rows form one entry showing the most common genes and DNA. The sample table lists 600,000 to 650,000 distinct CDR3 sequences, around 17% of them with a count of one. The top ten constitute around 19% of the sample. The time point tag for this specimen amounts to: newly diagnosed GD, antithyroid drugs for less than 3 months. For both TCR sequencing and RNA sequencing, RNA was extracted from PBMCs in TRIzol.

The same data also contributed to another study, on T cells in Graves' hyperthyroidism and ophthalmopathy.

Sequencing used peripheral blood mononuclear cells (PBMCs), obtained at new diagnosis, from a patient treated with antithyroid drugs. These TCRs come from a woman in her 30s with Graves disease. Donor details come from another sample of the same person, matched by shared clones.

The rearrangement uses TRBV6-2 or TRBV6-3 and TRBJ1-5; unclear D gene. V was cut by 0 bases and J by 4 bases, with 7 bases left in between. In germline, CDR1 is MNHEY, CDR2 SVGEGT. The CDR3 extends over 14 amino acids. The CDR3 DNA reads as TGTGCCAGCAGTTACTCGTGGGGAAATCAGCCCCAGCATTTT. Residues: CASSYSWGNQPQHF.

This clonotype appeared many times. The chain couples TRBV28 to TRBJ2-1, with TRBD2 matching over 13 bases. V lost 5 bases, J lost 8 bases, and 9 bases stayed unmatched. The CDR3 runs 16 residues. Germline assignment: CDR1 MDHEN and CDR2 SYDVKM. The CDR3 reads CASSPGLAGVGDEQFF. The CDR3 coding sequence is TGTGCCAGCAGTCCTGGACTAGCGGGAGTCGGGGATGAGCAGTTCTTC.

Only one count was recorded for this clonotype. The chain uses TRBV12-5 and TRBJ2-1; 8 nucleotides match TRBD2. V was clipped by 1 base and J by 3 bases; unmatched bases: 5. Germline V gene data show CDR1 as LGHNT and CDR2 as FRNRAP. The CDR3 is 16 residues long. The DNA for the CDR3 is TGTGCTAGTGGTTTGGCGCGGGGGGCCAACTACAATGAGCAGTTCTTC. Residues: CASGLARGANYNEQFF.

In its sample, this clonotype was seen many times. The rearrangement joins TRBV2 to TRBJ2-1; D is possibly TRBD2 (6 bases). Germline V lookup: CDR1 SNHLY, CDR2 FYNNEI. The V and J ends lost 10 bases and 6 bases respectively, with 16 bases between them. The CDR3 has 13 residues. The CDR3 region is CATRDSPVNEQFF. The CDR3 bases are TGTGCCACCCGGGACTCGCCCGTCAATGAGCAGTTCTTC.

This clonotype was observed a few times. This chain connects TRBV7-3 to TRBJ2-3; possibly TRBD2 for D (5 bases). The CDR3 extends over 16 amino acids. V lost 3 bases and J lost 5, with 18 bases in between. Germline CDR1 is SGHTA and CDR2 is FQGTGA. CDR3: CASSFVSEGGLDTQYF. CDR3 bases: TGTGCCAGCAGCTTTGTTAGCGAGGGTGGTCTAGATACGCAGTATTTT.

In its sample, this clonotype was seen a few times. This sequence joins TRBV4-1 and TRBJ2-3; D uncertain. With 3 bases removed from V and 6 bases from J, the gap between germline ends came to 10 bases. CDR3 length: 13 amino acids. CDR1 and CDR2 from the germline V gene are MGHRA and YSYEKL. The CDR3 DNA is TGCGCCAGCAGCCACCCATACGCGGATACGCAGTATTTT. This gives the protein CASSHPYADTQYF.

In this sample, this clonotype turned up many times. The chain employs TRBV7-2 and TRBJ1-1, with 8 bases identical to TRBD1. This CDR3 spans 15 amino acids. The junction had 3 bases not matched to a gene; V was cut back by 3 bases and J by 0 bases. In germline, CDR1 is SGHTA, CDR2 FQGNSA. The CDR3 reads CASSFRDRLNTEAFF. The CDR3 DNA sequence: TGTGCCAGCAGCTTTCGGGACAGGCTGAACACTGAAGCTTTCTTT. The full variable domain, with the rest looked up from reference TRBV7-2 and TRBJ1-1, is GAGVSQSPSNKVTEKGKDVELRCDPISGHTALYWYRQSLGQGLEFLIYFQGNSAPDKSGLPSDRFSAERTGGSVSTLTIQRTQQEDSAVYLCASSFRDRLNTEAFFGQGTRLTVV.

Concerning this clonotype: A far larger clone is a single base away, which makes a read error likely. The rearrangement joins TRBV11-2 to TRBJ2-7; D possibly corresponds to TRBD1 (6 bases). Trimming left V 1 base short and J 5 bases short, with 15 bases between. In germline, CDR1 is SGHAT, CDR2 FQNNGV. The CDR3 runs to 15 residues. This chain's CDR3 is CASSLARGHGHEQYF. The CDR3 region has the DNA TGTGCCAGCAGCTTAGCCAGGGGACACGGCCACGAGCAGTACTTC.

This clonotype was counted ten times or more. V is TRBV6-5 and J is TRBJ1-1, with D tentatively TRBD1 (5 bases). V lost 0 bases and J lost 4, with 15 bases in between. Germline CDR1 MNHEY, CDR2 SVGAGI. There are 16 residues in the CDR3. The CDR3 loop reads CASSYSGGGARTEAFF. The DNA of the CDR3 is TGTGCCAGCAGTTACTCCGGGGGAGGGGCGCGCACTGAAGCTTTCTTT.

CDR3 DNA sequence: TGTGCCAGCGGCTCCATATGGGGTGTCCGCTACGAGCAGTACTTC. Translating it yields CASGSIWGVRYEQYF. The rearrangement links TRBV11-2 to TRBJ2-7; D is unclear. The germline V gene encodes CDR1 SGHAT and CDR2 FQNNGV. With 8 bases removed from V and 3 bases from J, the gap between germline ends came to 20 bases. The CDR3 totals 15 residues.

This clonotype was seen many times. This sequence joins TRBV28 and TRBJ1-1, with TRBD1 as a possible D gene (6 bases). The CDR3 spans 12 residues. V lost 5 bases and J 9 bases, leaving 13 bases between the germline ends. In germline, CDR1 is MDHEN, CDR2 SYDVKM. The CDR3 sequence: CASSQRTEKAFF. DNA for the CDR3: TGTGCCAGCAGTCAAAGGACAGAAAAAGCTTTCTTT.

Points on this clonotype: One base away lies a much larger clone, so this may be a sequencing read error. The chain combines TRBV20-1 with TRBJ2-3; D is ambiguous. The germline V gene has CDR1 DFQATT and CDR2 SNEGSKA (reference sequence). The CDR3 runs 11 residues. CDR3 region: CSASPADAQYF. The CDR3, as DNA: TGCAGTGCTAGTCCCGCAGATGCGCAGTATTTT.

This clonotype was observed at least ten times. The chain links TRBV7-9 to TRBJ1-2; weak D call: TRBD1 (6 bases). CDR1 and CDR2 (germline): SEHNR, FQNEAQ (reference sequence). The CDR3 has 14 residues. The V gene lost 5 bases and the J gene lost 3 bases, with 13 bases spanning the gap. CDR3 amino acids: CASSPEGVDYGYTF. The CDR3 DNA sequence: TGTGCCAGCAGCCCGGAGGGGGTGGACTATGGCTACACCTTC.